One and the same sample provided the 30 T cell receptor beta chains below, sequenced in a study of shared clonotypes between healthy human individuals. Profiling relied on immunoSEQ multiplex PCR, and the TCRdb table lists in-frame clones only, not all of them. The table records around 600,000 clones, around 97% of them present only once. Sequencing was carried out using naive CD4+ T cells sorted from blood. Subset denoted: CD45RA+ positively selected. The receptors were gathered from a woman aged 25-40 years in good health.

The genes are TRBV2 and TRBJ2-4, with 10 bases fitting TRBD2. In germline, CDR1 is SNHLY, CDR2 FYNNEI. V lost 9 bases to trimming and J lost 3 bases; unmatched junction nucleotides: 17. The CDR3 has 18 amino acids. In DNA, the CDR3 is TGTGCCAGAGGATTAGAGCGGGAGGGGGCGAGCAACAAAAACATTCAGTACTTC. Translated, it gives CARGLEREGASNKNIQYF.

The CDR3 nucleotides are TGTGCCAGCAGTCGGGACAGGGGCGCCTACGAGCAGTACTTC. Protein product: CASSRDRGAYEQYF. The V gene is TRBV2, the J gene TRBJ2-7, with 10 bases that match TRBD1. The CDR3 consists of 14 residues. Germline V gives CDR1 SNHLY, CDR2 FYNNEI. The trim removed 5 bases at V and 2 bases at J, leaving 3 bases unmatched. Full variable domain (rest looked up from reference TRBV2 and TRBJ2-7): EPEVTQTPSHQVTQMGQEVILRCVPISNHLYFYWYRQILGQKVEFLVSFYNNEISEKSEIFDDQFSVERPDGSNFTLKIRSTKLEDSAMYFCASSRDRGAYEQYFGPGTRLTVT.

The rearrangement links TRBV7-9 to TRBJ2-1; no definite D call. Trimming took off 4 bases at V and 15 bases at J, with 13 bases between the two ends. The germline V gene has CDR1 SEHNR and CDR2 FQNEAQ (reference sequence). The CDR3 is 11 amino acids. CDR3 bases: TGTGCCAGCAGCTCCCCTGGGGTTCCGTTCTTC. Residues: CASSSPGVPFF.

The chain employs TRBV7-9 and TRBJ2-5; the D call may be TRBD1 or TRBD2 (5 bases each). V was clipped by 1 base and J by 2 bases, with 14 bases between them. Germline CDR1 SEHNR, CDR2 FQNEAQ (reference sequence). There are 16 residues in the CDR3. CDR3 DNA: TGTGCCAGCAGCTTAGAGGGGACGCTTCGACAAGAGACCCAGTACTTC. Its translation is CASSLEGTLRQETQYF.

The gene calls are TRBV6-6 and TRBJ2-1; 8 bases map to TRBD2. Per germline, CDR1 MNHNY and CDR2 SVGAGI (reference sequence). V gave up 6 bases and J gave up 2 bases; unmatched junction bases: 6. The CDR3 is 15 amino acids. The CDR3 nucleotides read TGTGCCAGCAGGACGCCGGGACTAGCCTACAATGAGCAGTTCTTC. Amino acids: CASRTPGLAYNEQFF.

The chain recombines TRBV27 with TRBJ2-2, with 9 bases that match TRBD2. Germline V gene lookup returns CDR1 MNHEY and CDR2 SMNVEV (reference sequence). V shed 5 bases and J 6 bases; nucleotides not matched to a gene: 7. The CDR3 contains 15 residues. CDR3 nucleotides: TGTGCCAGCAGTCCCTTAGCGGGAGTGGCCGGGGAGCTGTTTTTT. Translation gives CASSPLAGVAGELFF.

The chain has TRBV10-3 and TRBJ2-5; TRBD2 matches at 8 bases. The germline CDR1 and CDR2 sequences are ENHRY and SYGVKD. CDR3 length equals 15 residues. Germline trimming cut 4 bases from V and 5 bases from J; bases unmatched to any gene: 9. This CDR3 reads CAISAPPGGTETQYF. The CDR3 DNA reads as TGTGCCATCAGTGCCCCCCCGGGAGGGACGGAGACCCAGTACTTC.

This chain links TRBV10-2 with TRBJ1-3; no reliable D call. The CDR3 spans 13 residues. Trimming took off 8 bases at V and 2 bases at J, with 10 bases between the two ends. The germline V gene encodes CDR1 WSHSY and CDR2 SAAADI. The chain's CDR3 is CASGRHTGNTIYF. The CDR3 DNA follows: TGCGCCAGCGGGCGGCATACTGGAAACACCATATATTTT.

V gene TRBV28 combines with J gene TRBJ1-5; D not resolved. V was shortened by 1 base and J by 5 bases, with 3 bases between the two germline ends. This CDR3 has 12 amino acids. Looked up from germline, CDR1 is MDHEN and CDR2 is SYDVKM. The CDR3 protein is CASSLSHQPQHF. The CDR3 nucleotides read TGTGCCAGCAGTTTATCCCATCAGCCCCAGCATTTT. Complete variable domain (other parts from reference TRBV28 and TRBJ1-5): DVKVTQSSRYLVKRTGEKVFLECVQDMDHENMFWYRQDPGLGLRLIYFSYDVKMKEKGDIPEGYSVSREKKERFSLILESASTNQTSMYLCASSLSHQPQHFGDGTRLSIL.

The chain combines TRBV7-2 with TRBJ2-1; 7 bases agree with TRBD2. Germline V CDR1 and CDR2: SGHTA, FQGNSA. Unmatched junction bases numbered 13, after V lost 4 bases and J lost 7 bases. The CDR3 is 16 amino acids. For the CDR3, the DNA is TGTGCCAGCAGCTCCTACCCCCGGGATAGCGGGAATGAGCAGTTCTTC. Amino acid sequence: CASSSYPRDSGNEQFF.

CDR3 DNA sequence: TGTGCCAGCAGCTTAGAGGCCGCGTTAAGCTATGGCTACACCTTC. Residues: CASSLEAALSYGYTF. The rearrangement joins TRBV7-8 to TRBJ1-2, with D hard to call. V lost 1 base and J lost 4, with 13 bases in between. This CDR3 is 15 amino acids long. Germline V CDR1 and CDR2: SGHVS, FQNEAQ.

The chain combines TRBV6-1 with TRBJ2-3; 9 nucleotides align to TRBD2. The J segment lost 1 base and the V segment lost 8 bases, leaving 4 bases of the junction unmatched. Germline CDR1 MNHNS, CDR2 SASEGT. The CDR3 loop spans 14 amino acids. This CDR3 reads CASQLAGRTDTQYF. CDR3 coding DNA: TGTGCCAGCCAGCTAGCGGGACGCACAGATACGCAGTATTTT.

V is TRBV10-3 and J is TRBJ2-5; 7 bases match TRBD2. The CDR3 is made up of 13 amino acids. Germline V gene sequence: CDR1 ENHRY, CDR2 SYGVKD. V lost 3 bases, J lost 4 bases, and 2 bases stayed unmatched. The CDR3 here is CAISESGGETQYF. The CDR3 nucleotides read TGTGCCATCAGTGAATCGGGGGGAGAGACCCAGTACTTC.

This chain joins TRBV6-1 and TRBJ2-5; 8 nucleotides line up with TRBD2. With the DNA end fitting TRBJ2-7 better, the J assignment may be wrong. Germline V CDR1 and CDR2: MNHNS, SASEGT. The CDR3 extends over 14 amino acids. The CDR3 DNA follows: TGTGCCAGCGTCTCCGGGACTAGGGGTTACGAGCAGTACTTC. It translates to CASVSGTRGYEQYF.

V usage is TRBV7-9 and J usage is TRBJ2-1; TRBD2 agrees at 9 bases. The CDR3 is 15 amino acids. Germline V CDR1 and CDR2: SEHNR, FQNEAQ (reference sequence). V was clipped by 1 base and J by 5 bases; unmatched bases: 3. The CDR3 sequence is CASSLGLAGNNEQFF. CDR3 DNA: TGTGCCAGCAGCTTAGGGCTAGCGGGGAACAATGAGCAGTTCTTC.

This rearrangement joins TRBV27 to TRBJ2-7; no clear D gene. With 3 bases removed from V and 0 bases from J, the gap between germline ends came to 12 bases. This CDR3 spans 15 amino acids. From germline, CDR1 is MNHEY and CDR2 SMNVEV (reference sequence). The CDR3 sequence is CASSFRLLSSYEQYF. The CDR3 DNA is TGTGCCAGCAGTTTCCGTCTCCTAAGCTCCTACGAGCAGTACTTC.

The rearrangement uses TRBV5-1 and TRBJ2-5; 7 positions match TRBD2. The V segment lost 5 bases and the J segment 4 bases; nucleotides outside the gene matches: 8. Germline V gives CDR1 SGHRS, CDR2 YFSETQ. The CDR3 extends over 14 amino acids. CDR3 residues: CASRWSGKGETQYF. For the CDR3, the DNA is TGCGCCAGCAGGTGGAGCGGGAAGGGAGAGACCCAGTACTTC.

This rearrangement joins TRBV7-8 to TRBJ2-5; either TRBD1 or TRBD2 may supply D (5 bases each). With 5 bases removed from V and 3 bases from J, the gap between germline ends came to 16 bases. Germline V CDR1 and CDR2: SGHVS, FQNEAQ. The CDR3 is 15 amino acids. The CDR3 loop reads CASSPRGAEKETQYF. As DNA, the CDR3 is TGTGCCAGCAGCCCTAGAGGGGCAGAAAAAGAGACCCAGTACTTC.

The rearrangement uses TRBV7-8 and TRBJ1-3; TRBD1 matches 7 bases. CDR1 and CDR2 (germline): SGHVS, FQNEAQ. Unmatched junction bases numbered 11, after V lost 5 bases and J lost 4 bases. This CDR3 region has 16 residues. CDR3 region: CASSPRQGPGGNTIYF. Written as DNA, the CDR3 is TGTGCCAGCAGCCCTCGACAGGGCCCGGGCGGAAACACCATATATTTT.

As DNA, the CDR3 is TGTGCCAGCTCACCACGGACGAATAACTATGGCTACACCTTC. Amino acid sequence: CASSPRTNNYGYTF. This chain connects TRBV18 to TRBJ1-2; D gene uncertain. The CDR3 extends over 14 amino acids. Per the germline V gene, CDR1 is KGHSH and CDR2 is LQKENI. V lost 1 base and J 1 base, leaving 7 bases between the germline ends.

The rearrangement joins TRBV7-2 to TRBJ2-2; D possibly corresponds to TRBD1 (5 bases). This CDR3 region has 13 residues. The ends were cut back, 2 bases at V and 6 bases at J, with 7 bases in the middle. From germline, CDR1 is SGHTA and CDR2 FQGNSA. As DNA, the CDR3 is TGTGCCAGCAGCTTAATAGGGGCCGGGGAGCTGTTTTTT. Its protein product is CASSLIGAGELFF.

V gene TRBV27 combines with J gene TRBJ2-5; D is perhaps TRBD2 (5 bases). The CDR3 has 14 residues. Germline-derived CDR1 and CDR2 are MNHEY and SMNVEV (reference sequence). The V end lost 1 base, the J end lost 7 bases, and 13 bases lay between the germline ends. The CDR3 reads CASSLYPGKGTQYF. In nucleotides, the CDR3 is TGTGCCAGCAGTTTATACCCGGGGAAGGGGACCCAGTACTTC.

This clone came up once. CDR3 DNA: TGTGCCAGCAGCCAGAAATGGACGGATGAATTAGTAGACACTGAAGCTTTCTTT. Translated, it gives CASSQKWTDELVDTEAFF. The chain is built from TRBV7-9 and TRBJ1-1, with no clear D. The CDR3 contains 18 residues. The germline V gene has CDR1 SEHNR and CDR2 FQNEAQ (reference sequence). V was trimmed by 5 bases and J by 3 bases, leaving 25 bases between them.

The chain links TRBV5-1 to TRBJ2-1; D not certain. V shed 0 bases and J shed 0 bases, with 10 bases lying between them. Germline V gives CDR1 SGHRS, CDR2 YFSETQ. The CDR3 length is 16 residues. The CDR3 DNA reads TGCGCCAGCAGCTTGGCAGTACAGCTCTCCTACAATGAGCAGTTCTTC. Residues: CASSLAVQLSYNEQFF.

The CDR3 nucleotides read TGTGCCAGCAGCTTAGTAGGGTACAATGAGCAGTTCTTC. It yields the protein CASSLVGYNEQFF. V usage is TRBV7-2 and J usage is TRBJ2-1, with D hard to call. CDR3 length: 13 amino acids. V gave up 1 base and J gave up 4 bases, with 5 bases separating them. Germline V gene lookup returns CDR1 SGHTA and CDR2 FQGNSA.

The chain couples TRBV28 to TRBJ2-7; tentative D call: TRBD1 (10 bases). Looked up from germline, CDR1 is MDHEN and CDR2 is SYDVKM. Between the trimmed V and J ends, which lost 2 bases and 4 bases, there was a span of 27 bases. CDR3 length: 19 residues. The CDR3 nucleotides are TGTGCCAGCAGTTTAAGACAGGGGGCTCTCAGCGGGAGGTTTTACGAGCAGTACTTC. Protein product: CASSLRQGALSGRFYEQYF.

V is TRBV19 and J is TRBJ2-5; 7 bases are a match to TRBD1. CDR3 length: 15 amino acids. CDR1 and CDR2 from the germline V gene are LNHDA and SQIVND (reference sequence). Germline trimming cut 6 bases from V and 5 bases from J; bases unmatched to any gene: 12. In nucleotides, the CDR3 is TGTGCCAGTAGCATCGGGACAGCAAGGGGGGAGACCCAGTACTTC. Amino acids: CASSIGTARGETQYF.

The chain has TRBV4-2 and TRBJ1-2; maybe TRBD1 (6 bases). Per the germline V gene, CDR1 is LGHNA and CDR2 is YNFKEQ. Trimming stripped 2 bases from V and 8 bases from J, with 21 bases between. The CDR3 totals 16 residues. The CDR3 loop reads CASSQTADSALWGYTF. DNA for the CDR3: TGTGCCAGCAGCCAAACCGCGGACAGCGCCCTTTGGGGCTACACCTTC.

The chain has TRBV27 and TRBJ2-7, with D hard to call. V was shortened by 1 base and J by 4 bases, with 8 bases between the two germline ends. CDR1 MNHEY and CDR2 SMNVEV come from the germline V gene (reference sequence). This CDR3 has 13 residues. The CDR3 bases are TGTGCCAGCAGTTTATGGACCGGGTACGAGCAGTACTTC. This codes for CASSLWTGYEQYF.

Only one count was recorded for this clone. The chain joins TRBV5-5 to TRBJ2-6; D possibly corresponds to TRBD1 (5 bases). The CDR3 is made up of 16 amino acids. V gave up 0 bases and J gave up 0 bases, with 7 bases separating them. The V gene's germline CDR1 is SGHKS and CDR2 YYEKEE (reference sequence). The CDR3 loop reads CASSLVQGSGANVLTF. The CDR3 DNA reads as TGTGCCAGCAGCTTGGTTCAGGGCTCTGGGGCCAACGTCCTGACTTTC.